The T cell receptor (beta chain) described here comes from a study of radiotherapy plus CTLA-4 blockade in lung cancer. TCRdb keeps only in-frame clones here, not all; method: immunoSEQ multiplex PCR. The repertoire has approximately 81,000 clones, around 79% of them found once; the top ten carry under 4.5%. This CDR3 has 14 amino acids. V gave up 0 bases and J gave up 2 bases, with 8 bases separating them. Germline lookup yields CDR1 MGHRA and CDR2 YSYEKL. The source material was peripheral blood, sampled from a patient treated with radiotherapy plus ipilimumab. This sequence originates from a human donor with non-small cell lung cancer who had a partial response to radiotherapy plus ipilimumab. Some clones in this sample may be carry-over from other donors' samples. The J gene is TRBJ2-7, the V gene TRBV4-1, with D possibly matching TRBD2 (5 bases). In DNA form, the CDR3 reads TGCGCCAGCAGCCAAGATGAGACTACCTACGAGCAGTACTTC. Translation: CASSQDETTYEQYF.